This is a list of T cell receptor beta chains from one sample in a study of cytomegalovirus exposure and HLA in healthy donors. Profiling relied on immunoSEQ multiplex PCR, and the TCRdb table lists in-frame clones only, not all of them. There are 100,000 to 150,000 clones in the sample; 8% to 9.5% occur only once, and 5.5% lies in the top ten. Sequencing input: PBMCs. These receptors were taken from a man between 40 and 49 years old in good health and CMV-seronegative. Each CDR3 is given with its conserved first and last residue. Each record gives: CDR3 protein, CDR3 DNA, V gene, CDR3 length, clone size, D gene, J gene. A D gene is named only where the DNA matches it firmly. Where a row states a size, it is once, few, many or the class of an expanded clone; other rows omit it.

CDR3 protein: CASSVQGRAIYGYTF
CDR3 DNA: TGTGCCAGCAGCGTCCAAGGGAGGGCAATATATGGCTACACCTTC
V gene: TRBV9
CDR3 length: 15
clone size: few
D gene: .
J gene: TRBJ1-2

CDR3 protein: CASSQGSSDNSPLHF
CDR3 DNA: TGCGCCAGCAGCCAAGGTTCCAGTGATAATTCACCCCTCCACTTT
V gene: TRBV4-3
CDR3 length: 15
clone size: .
D gene: .
J gene: TRBJ1-6

CDR3 protein: CASKPPGLYTQYF
CDR3 DNA: TGCGCCAGCAAGCCCCCGGGACTCTATACGCAGTATTTT
V gene: TRBV5-1
CDR3 length: 13
clone size: few
D gene: .
J gene: TRBJ2-3

CDR3 protein: CASSFGQDNEKLFF
CDR3 DNA: TGTGCCAGCAGCTTTGGGCAGGATAATGAAAAACTGTTTTTT
V gene: TRBV7-9
CDR3 length: 14
clone size: .
D gene: .
J gene: TRBJ1-4

CDR3 protein: CASSSHTQYF
CDR3 DNA: TGTGCCAGCAGCTCCCATACGCAGTATTTT
V gene: TRBV28
CDR3 length: 10
clone size: .
D gene: .
J gene: TRBJ2-3

CDR3 protein: CASSFYSSNEKLFF
CDR3 DNA: TGCGCCAGCAGCTTCTACAGCTCAAATGAAAAACTGTTTTTT
V gene: TRBV5-1
CDR3 length: 14
clone size: few
D gene: .
J gene: TRBJ1-4

CDR3 protein: CASSSRDTNIRDTQYF
CDR3 DNA: TGTGCCAGCAGTTCACGGGACACGAACATCAGAGATACGCAGTATTTT
V gene: TRBV7-2
CDR3 length: 16
clone size: few
D gene: .
J gene: TRBJ2-3

CDR3 protein: CASSWTGVNTEAFF
CDR3 DNA: TGTGCCAGCAGCTGGACAGGAGTAAATACTGAAGCTTTCTTT
V gene: TRBV11-3
CDR3 length: 14
clone size: many
D gene: TRBD1
J gene: TRBJ1-1

CDR3 protein: CASSTTSAQETQYF
CDR3 DNA: TGTGCCAGCAGCACAACTAGCGCGCAAGAGACCCAGTACTTC
V gene: TRBV9
CDR3 length: 14
clone size: .
D gene: TRBD2
J gene: TRBJ2-5

CDR3 protein: CASSHSYNSPLHF
CDR3 DNA: TGTGCCAGCAGCCATTCCTATAATTCACCCCTCCACTTT
V gene: TRBV5-6
CDR3 length: 13
clone size: .
D gene: .
J gene: TRBJ1-6

CDR3 protein: CASSQLTGAEQFF
CDR3 DNA: TGTGCCAGCAGCCAACTTACAGGGGCTGAGCAGTTCTTC
V gene: TRBV7-9
CDR3 length: 13
clone size: few
D gene: TRBD1
J gene: TRBJ2-1

CDR3 protein: CASSFAGEQYF
CDR3 DNA: TGTGCCAGCAGCTTCGCCGGGGAGCAGTACTTC
V gene: TRBV5-6
CDR3 length: 11
clone size: .
D gene: .
J gene: TRBJ2-7

CDR3 protein: CASSSSGGLIEQFF
CDR3 DNA: TGTGCCAGCAGTTCCAGCGGGGGGCTAATTGAGCAGTTCTTC
V gene: TRBV27
CDR3 length: 14
clone size: .
D gene: TRBD2
J gene: TRBJ2-1

CDR3 protein: CASSLAENTEAFF
CDR3 DNA: TGTGCCAGCAGTTTAGCGGAGAACACTGAAGCTTTCTTT
V gene: TRBV28
CDR3 length: 13
clone size: few
D gene: .
J gene: TRBJ1-1

CDR3 protein: CASSSNRGNEQFF
CDR3 DNA: TGTGCCAGCAGCTCCAACAGGGGCAATGAGCAGTTCTTC
V gene: TRBV4-2
CDR3 length: 13
clone size: .
D gene: TRBD1
J gene: TRBJ2-1

CDR3 protein: CASSYRWDFSYNEQFF
CDR3 DNA: TGTGCCAGCAGTTACAGGTGGGACTTCTCCTACAATGAGCAGTTCTTC
V gene: TRBV6-5
CDR3 length: 16
clone size: few
D gene: .
J gene: TRBJ2-1

CDR3 protein: CASSMGQGNWNTEAFF
CDR3 DNA: TGTGCCAGTAGTATGGGACAGGGGAATTGGAACACTGAAGCTTTCTTT
V gene: TRBV19
CDR3 length: 16
clone size: .
D gene: TRBD1
J gene: TRBJ1-1

CDR3 protein: CASSLYQVAYEQYF
CDR3 DNA: TGTGCCAGCAGCTTATATCAGGTGGCCTACGAGCAGTACTTC
V gene: TRBV7-2
CDR3 length: 14
clone size: few
D gene: .
J gene: TRBJ2-7

CDR3 protein: CASNWDRVVNQPQHF
CDR3 DNA: TGTGCCAGCAATTGGGACAGGGTTGTCAATCAGCCCCAGCATTTT
V gene: TRBV2
CDR3 length: 15
clone size: few
D gene: TRBD1
J gene: TRBJ1-5

CDR3 protein: CATSRAALLYEQYF
CDR3 DNA: TGTGCCACCAGCAGAGCCGCACTCCTCTACGAGCAGTACTTC
V gene: TRBV15
CDR3 length: 14
clone size: .
D gene: .
J gene: TRBJ2-7

CDR3 protein: CASSLAGVRDTQYF
CDR3 DNA: TGCGCCAGCAGCTTGGCAGGGGTACGCGATACGCAGTATTTT
V gene: TRBV5-1
CDR3 length: 14
clone size: .
D gene: .
J gene: TRBJ2-3

CDR3 protein: CASSPGTSGGARFF
CDR3 DNA: TGTGCCAGCAGCCCCGGGACTAGCGGGGGGGCCCGGTTCTTC
V gene: TRBV7-3
CDR3 length: 14
clone size: few
D gene: TRBD2
J gene: TRBJ2-1